This T cell receptor (beta chain) was sequenced during a study of cytomegalovirus exposure and HLA in healthy donors. TCRdb's copy holds only in-frame clones and misses some; the assay was immunoSEQ multiplex PCR. The repertoire includes fewer than 150,000 clones, around four fifths of them detected once, and 25% to 30% sits in the top ten. V dropped 0 bases and J dropped 12; count of bases not matched to a gene: 11. The CDR3 is made up of 16 amino acids. CDR1 is MGHRA and CDR2 is YSYEKL in the germline V gene. This receptor was obtained from a man aged 25 to 45 in good health and CMV-seropositive. The genes are TRBV4-1 and TRBJ2-3; TRBD2 aligns across 11 bases. The sequencing input was PBMCs. CDR3 in amino acids: CASSQDPLAGGSHQYF. CDR3 bases: TGCGCCAGCAGCCAAGATCCCCTAGCGGGGGGCTCCCATCAGTATTTT.